The 29 T cell receptor beta chains below all came from one sample that was sequenced in a study of blood T cell repertoires in COVID-19. Sequencing used immunoSEQ multiplex PCR; TCRdb keeps in-frame clones, though not all of them. This table holds about 140,000 clones, 70% to 90% found once. Sequencing was performed on peripheral blood. The receptors come from a man aged 50 to 60 with acute or convalescent COVID-19.

The chain combines TRBV11-1 with TRBJ1-1, with a weak D call TRBD1 (6 bases). This CDR3 has 13 residues. Per the germline V gene, CDR1 is SGHAT and CDR2 is FQDESV (reference sequence). Trimming removed 5 bases at V and 8 bases at J, with 15 bases between. This CDR3 reads CASSATGPAEAFF. DNA for the CDR3: TGTGCCAGCAGCGCTACAGGGCCCGCCGAAGCTTTCTTT.

CDR3 residues: CASSARGQRNTIYF. In nucleotides, the CDR3 is TGTGCCAGTAGTGCAAGGGGGCAAAGAAACACCATATATTTT. V is TRBV19 and J is TRBJ1-3; 7 bases agree with TRBD1. V gave up 5 bases and J gave up 5 bases; unmatched junction bases: 6. Germline loops: CDR1 LNHDA, CDR2 SQIVND (reference sequence). This CDR3 spans 14 amino acids.

The chain links TRBV19 to TRBJ1-2; D gene ambiguous. The V gene lost 3 bases and the J gene lost 8 bases, with 19 bases spanning the gap. Germline V gene data show CDR1 as LNHDA and CDR2 as SQIVND (reference sequence). The CDR3 has 15 amino acids. DNA of the CDR3: TGTGCCAGTAGTATTATGGGGAGTTATGCCCTAGGCTACACCTTC. Translation gives CASSIMGSYALGYTF.

Worth noting for this clone: Other DNA sequences in the sample encode the same CDR3. This chain connects TRBV9 to TRBJ2-7; D is perhaps TRBD1 (5 bases). Germline V CDR1 and CDR2: SGDLS, YYNGEE. Trimming shortened V by 0 bases and J by 3 bases, and 10 bases separated the two germline ends. This CDR3 is built from 14 residues. CDR3 in amino acids: CASSVGQGGYEQYF. The CDR3 DNA reads as TGTGCCAGCAGCGTAGGGCAGGGCGGCTACGAGCAGTACTTC. Based on the CDR3 plus reference TRBV9 and TRBJ2-7, the full variable domain is DSGVTQTPKHLITATGQRVTLRCSPRSGDLSVYWYQQSLDQGLQFLIQYYNGEERAKGNILERFSAQQFPDLHSELNLSSLELGDSALYFCASSVGQGGYEQYFGPGTRLTVT.

This clone appeared a few times. This chain links TRBV6-2 or TRBV6-3 with TRBJ2-3, with 9 positions matching TRBD2. The V segment lost 0 bases and the J segment 4 bases; nucleotides outside the gene matches: 5. The CDR3 has 16 amino acids. The germline V gene encodes CDR1 MNHEY and CDR2 SVGEGT. The chain's CDR3 is CASSYSMASGADTQYF. For the CDR3, the DNA is TGTGCCAGCAGTTACTCGATGGCTAGCGGGGCAGATACGCAGTATTTT.

V gene TRBV4-2 combines with J gene TRBJ2-1, with 11 bases identical to TRBD2. This CDR3 comprises 19 residues. Germline V gene data show CDR1 as LGHNA and CDR2 as YNFKEQ. With V trimmed by 1 base and J by 2 bases, 10 bases remained unmatched. The DNA for the CDR3 is TGTGCCAGCAGCCAAGTAGGGACTAGCGGACTTTCTACCTACAATGAGCAGTTCTTC. It translates to CASSQVGTSGLSTYNEQFF.

The count of this clone is one. The V gene is TRBV30, the J gene TRBJ1-1; TRBD1 aligns across 11 bases. CDR1 GTSNPN and CDR2 SVGIG come from the germline V gene (reference sequence). V lost 3 bases, J lost 4 bases, and 7 bases stayed unmatched. The CDR3 has 15 residues. The CDR3 DNA follows: TGTGCCTGGAGGGCCGGACAGGGGGCTACCACTGAAGCTTTCTTT. Protein sequence: CAWRAGQGATTEAFF.

This clone was recorded once. The genes are TRBV4-1 and TRBJ2-3; the match to TRBD1 covers 7 bases. Germline V gene lookup returns CDR1 MGHRA and CDR2 YSYEKL. This CDR3 comprises 15 residues. V trimming: 1 base; J trimming: 2 bases; junction bases outside the gene matches: 3. CDR3 sequence: CASSQVGTATDTQYF. The CDR3 DNA follows: TGCGCCAGCAGCCAAGTGGGGACAGCCACAGATACGCAGTATTTT.

The V and J genes are TRBV20-1 and TRBJ2-1; tentative D call: TRBD2 (6 bases). The CDR3 contains 11 residues. The V end lost 7 bases, the J end lost 6 bases, and 10 bases lay between the germline ends. In germline, CDR1 is DFQATT, CDR2 SNEGSKA (reference sequence). CDR3 residues: CSGWDSNEQFF. The CDR3 DNA sequence: TGCAGTGGATGGGACTCCAATGAGCAGTTCTTC.

This rearrangement joins TRBV29-1 to TRBJ2-1; TRBD2 might be the D (6 bases). The germline V gene has CDR1 SQVTM and CDR2 ANQGSEA. With 4 bases removed from V and 12 bases from J, the gap between germline ends came to 25 bases. This CDR3 contains 15 residues. CDR3 region: CSVAQRGSGGRGQFF. The CDR3 nucleotides are TGCAGCGTTGCCCAACGGGGTAGCGGAGGGCGCGGGCAGTTCTTC.

The gene calls are TRBV9 and TRBJ2-7; TRBD2 matches 9 bases. The CDR3 length is 15 residues. The J segment lost 2 bases and the V segment lost 0 bases, leaving 3 bases of the junction unmatched. CDR1 is SGDLS and CDR2 is YYNGEE in the germline V gene. In nucleotides, the CDR3 is TGTGCCAGCAGCGTAGAGTCTAGCGGGGCCTACGAGCAGTACTTC. Protein: CASSVESSGAYEQYF.

This chain links TRBV28 with TRBJ2-5; a weak D match, TRBD2 (5 bases). The CDR3 loop spans 15 amino acids. The germline CDR1 and CDR2 sequences are MDHEN and SYDVKM. Between the trimmed V and J ends, which lost 3 bases and 0 bases, there was a span of 11 bases. In DNA form, the CDR3 reads TGTGCCAGCAGTTTGGGTTCGGGGTACCAAGAGACCCAGTACTTC. Amino acids: CASSLGSGYQETQYF.

With respect to this clone: The sample contains more than one DNA sequence encoding this CDR3. This chain uses TRBV6-5 with TRBJ1-1; D is undetermined. The CDR3 length is 13 residues. The germline gives CDR1 MNHEY, CDR2 SVGAGI. V lost 0 bases and J lost 5, with 7 bases in between. CDR3 sequence: CASSYSAGTEAFF. The CDR3 DNA reads TGTGCCAGCAGTTACTCGGCGGGGACTGAAGCTTTCTTT.

This clone was detected a few times. The chain carries TRBV28 and TRBJ1-5; D possibly corresponds to TRBD1 (6 bases). CDR3 size: 17 residues. The V gene's germline CDR1 is MDHEN and CDR2 SYDVKM. The V and J ends lost 5 bases and 2 bases respectively, with 19 bases between them. In DNA, the CDR3 is TGTGCCAGCAGTCCCACAATCGGGGCAGGGGGCAATCAGCCCCAGCATTTT. As protein: CASSPTIGAGGNQPQHF.

The chain carries TRBV5-6 and TRBJ1-1; perhaps TRBD1 as D (5 bases). The germline gives CDR1 SGHDT, CDR2 YYEEEE. CDR3 size: 14 residues. V was trimmed by 4 bases and J by 1 base, leaving 11 bases between them. In DNA, the CDR3 is TGTGCCAGCAGCCCGGACAATTCGAACACTGAAGCTTTCTTT. It translates to CASSPDNSNTEAFF.

V and J are TRBV10-3 and TRBJ2-7; D remains ambiguous. The V gene's germline CDR1 is ENHRY and CDR2 SYGVKD. V gave up 4 bases and J gave up 6 bases, with 7 bases separating them. The CDR3 extends over 11 amino acids. CDR3: CAISGSREQYF. CDR3 coding DNA: TGTGCCATCAGTGGAAGCCGCGAGCAGTACTTC.

The rearrangement uses TRBV6-5 and TRBJ1-2, with D maybe TRBD1 (6 bases). Trimming pared 6 bases from V and 4 bases from J, leaving 12 bases between. CDR1 and CDR2 from the germline V gene are MNHEY and SVGAGI. The CDR3 runs to 13 residues. The CDR3 nucleotides are TGTGCCAGCAGCCAAACAGGGAGCTATGGCTACACCTTC. Encoded protein: CASSQTGSYGYTF.

This chain joins TRBV5-6 and TRBJ1-2; 8 bases are shared with TRBD1. The CDR3 extends over 14 amino acids. CDR1 is SGHDT, CDR2 YYEEEE, per germline. V lost 3 bases and J lost 5; bases outside the gene matches: 6. The CDR3 nucleotides are TGTGCCAGCAGCTCCGTGGACAGGGCGTATGGCTACACCTTC. This translates into CASSSVDRAYGYTF.

The V call is TRBV7-3, the J call TRBJ2-1, with TRBD2 matching 7 bases. The CDR3 is made up of 13 amino acids. The V and J ends lost 3 bases and 12 bases, in that order; junction bases with no gene match: 8. The germline CDR1 and CDR2 sequences are SGHTA and FQGTGA. The CDR3 nucleotides read TGTGCCAGCAGCTTTGGGACTAATGAGGCGCAGTTCTTC. Its translation: CASSFGTNEAQFF.

This clone was seen a handful of times. The CDR3 sequence: CASSEGLGENSPLHF. Written as DNA, the CDR3 is TGTGCCAGCAGTGAAGGGCTAGGGGAAAATTCACCCCTCCACTTT. The chain recombines TRBV5-4 with TRBJ1-6; D might be TRBD1 (5 bases). Germline CDR1 and CDR2: SGHNT and YYREEE (reference sequence). This CDR3 region has 15 residues. Deletions cut 5 bases from V and 7 bases from J, with 16 bases between.

J is TRBJ1-1 and V is TRBV5-4, with D tentatively TRBD1 (5 bases). The CDR3 loop spans 15 amino acids. The germline gives CDR1 SGHNT, CDR2 YYREEE (reference sequence). Trimming took off 3 bases at V and 4 bases at J, with 16 bases between the two ends. CDR3 amino acids: CASSYPGGEGTEAFF. CDR3 nucleotide sequence: TGTGCCAGCAGCTACCCGGGAGGGGAAGGCACTGAAGCTTTCTTT.

This clone was observed a single time. The chain employs TRBV6-5 and TRBJ1-5; 7 bases match TRBD1. This CDR3 comprises 15 residues. CDR1 is MNHEY, CDR2 SVGAGI, per germline. J was trimmed by 5 bases and V by 0 bases; bases with no gene match: 4. The CDR3 DNA is TGTGCCAGCAGTTACTCCAGGGGGTGGGATCAGCCCCAGCATTTT. Protein product: CASSYSRGWDQPQHF.

The CDR3 spells CASSQGNFPQLAEQFF. The CDR3 nucleotides are TGTGCCAGCAGCCAAGGGAATTTTCCCCAACTAGCGGAGCAGTTCTTC. The chain recombines TRBV3-1 (or the pseudogene TRBV3-2) with TRBJ2-1, with 7 nucleotides matching TRBD2. Trimming took 1 base from V and 10 from J; bases not matched to a gene: 13. The CDR3 has 16 residues. Per the germline V gene, CDR1 is LGHDT and CDR2 is YNNKEL (reference sequence).

The rearrangement joins TRBV9 to TRBJ1-6; D is uncertain. The germline V gene has CDR1 SGDLS and CDR2 YYNGEE. V gave up 7 bases and J gave up 11 bases, with 13 bases separating them. The CDR3 consists of 12 residues. This chain's CDR3 is CASRTAEAPLHF. CDR3 DNA sequence: TGTGCCAGCCGCACGGCCGAGGCACCCCTCCACTTT.

This clone was seen only once. This rearrangement joins TRBV27 to TRBJ2-2; no reliable D call. Trimming took 0 bases from V and 4 from J, leaving 6 bases between them. Germline V gene sequence: CDR1 MNHEY, CDR2 SMNVEV (reference sequence). The length of the CDR3 is 14 residues. CDR3 sequence: CASSLSRITGELFF. In DNA form, the CDR3 reads TGTGCCAGCAGTTTATCGAGGATCACCGGGGAGCTGTTTTTT.

The V and J genes are TRBV2 and TRBJ1-3; 9 nucleotides line up with TRBD1. This CDR3 spans 19 amino acids. Germline V CDR1 and CDR2: SNHLY, FYNNEI. With V trimmed by 1 base and J by 5 bases, 15 bases remained unmatched. The CDR3 region is CASSEGPYGTGSIRNTIYF. CDR3 in DNA: TGTGCCAGCAGTGAAGGGCCCTATGGGACAGGGTCTATTAGAAACACCATATATTTT.

This clone was found a few times. This chain joins TRBV9 and TRBJ1-2; D is undetermined. CDR1 is SGDLS, CDR2 YYNGEE, per germline. V was pared by 0 bases and J by 7 bases, with 13 bases between. The CDR3 length is 14 residues. The CDR3 region is CASSVDPNPGGYTF. CDR3 nucleotides: TGTGCCAGCAGCGTAGATCCGAACCCGGGTGGCTACACCTTC.

The chain combines TRBV7-9 with TRBJ1-2, with a weak D call TRBD1 (5 bases). The CDR3 totals 12 residues. The ends were cut back, 2 bases at V and 8 bases at J, with 9 bases in the middle. The germline CDR1 and CDR2 sequences are SEHNR and FQNEAQ (reference sequence). The CDR3 DNA reads as TGTGCCAGCAGCTTATTGGGGGGAGGCTACACCTTC. Translated, it gives CASSLLGGGYTF. Together with reference TRBV7-9 and TRBJ1-2, the CDR3 gives the full variable domain: DTGVSQNPRHKITKRGQNVTFRCDPISEHNRLYWYRQTLGQGPEFLTYFQNEAQLEKSRLLSDRFSAERPKGSFSTLEIQRTEQGDSAMYLCASSLLGGGYTFGSGTRLTVV.

The gene calls are TRBV2 and TRBJ1-6; D gene uncertain. V was clipped by 5 bases and J by 3 bases, with 11 bases between them. From germline, CDR1 is SNHLY and CDR2 FYNNEI. The CDR3 loop spans 15 amino acids. The CDR3: CASSPSEVYNSPLHF. Written as DNA, the CDR3 is TGTGCCAGCAGTCCCTCGGAGGTCTATAATTCACCCCTCCACTTT.